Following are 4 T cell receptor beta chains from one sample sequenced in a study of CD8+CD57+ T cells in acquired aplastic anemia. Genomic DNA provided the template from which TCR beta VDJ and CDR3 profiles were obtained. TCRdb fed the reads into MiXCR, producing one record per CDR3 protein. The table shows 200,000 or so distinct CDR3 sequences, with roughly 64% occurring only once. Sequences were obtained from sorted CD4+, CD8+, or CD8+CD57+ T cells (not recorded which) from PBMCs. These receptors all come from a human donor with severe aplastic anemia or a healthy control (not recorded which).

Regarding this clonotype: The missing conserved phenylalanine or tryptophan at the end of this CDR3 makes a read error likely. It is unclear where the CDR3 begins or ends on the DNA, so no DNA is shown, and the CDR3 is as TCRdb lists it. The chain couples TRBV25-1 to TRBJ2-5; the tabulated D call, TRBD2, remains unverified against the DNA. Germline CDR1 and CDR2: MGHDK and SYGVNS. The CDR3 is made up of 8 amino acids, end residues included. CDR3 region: CASRELPP.

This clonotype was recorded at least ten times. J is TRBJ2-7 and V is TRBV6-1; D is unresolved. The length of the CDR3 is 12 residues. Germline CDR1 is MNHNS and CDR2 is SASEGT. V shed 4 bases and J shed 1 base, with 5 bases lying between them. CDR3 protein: CASSVPSYEQYF. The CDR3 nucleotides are TGTGCCAGCAGTGTTCCATCCTACGAGCAGTACTTC.

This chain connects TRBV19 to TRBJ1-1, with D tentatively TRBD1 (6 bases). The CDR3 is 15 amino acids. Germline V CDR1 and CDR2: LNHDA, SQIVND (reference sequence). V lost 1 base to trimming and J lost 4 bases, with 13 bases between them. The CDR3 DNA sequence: TGTGCCAGTAGTATAGTCTCAGGGGCGACCACTGAAGCTTTCTTT. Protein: CASSIVSGATTEAFF. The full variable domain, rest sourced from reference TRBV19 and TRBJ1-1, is DGGITQSPKYLFRKEGQNVTLSCEQNLNHDAMYWYRQDPGQGLRLIYYSQIVNDFQKGDIAEGYSVSREKKESFPLTVTSAQKNPTAFYLCASSIVSGATTEAFFGQGTRLTVV.

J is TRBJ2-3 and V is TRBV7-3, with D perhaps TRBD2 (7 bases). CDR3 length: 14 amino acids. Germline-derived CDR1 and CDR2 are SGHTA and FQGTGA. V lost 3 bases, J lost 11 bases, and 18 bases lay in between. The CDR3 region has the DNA TGTGCCAGCAGCTTGGGGGGGGCCCACAATGAGCAGTATTTT. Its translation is CASSLGGAHNEQYF.